This T cell receptor beta chain was obtained from a study of blood T cell repertoires in COVID-19. At the level of the study: Sources were T cells, B-cell-depleted T cells, or PBMCs; the material itself was cDNA or gDNA.

This CDR3 has 15 residues. The ends were cut back, 0 bases at V and 4 bases at J, with 8 bases in the middle. Germline lookup yields CDR1 KGHDR and CDR2 SFDVKD. Cohort 3 recovery required two negative PCRs, clearance, or symptom resolution. The protocol was immunoSEQ multiplex PCR, while the TCRdb copy is restricted to in-frame clones and leaves out a portion. The repertoire includes approximately 250,000 clones, about 89% of them detected once, and roughly 3.7% sits in the top ten. This receptor was identified in a woman under 40 who had recovered from COVID-19. The sequenced sample consisted of PBMCs or T cells enriched from blood (not recorded which). J is TRBJ2-2 and V is TRBV24-1; tentatively, D is TRBD2 (5 bases). The CDR3 DNA sequence: TGTGCCACCAGTGATTTGCTAGAGGGCACCGGGGAGCTGTTTTTT. Amino acids: CATSDLLEGTGELFF.